The 25 T cell receptor beta chains presented below share a single source sample, sequenced in a study of cytomegalovirus exposure and HLA in healthy donors. The study ran its PCR with 60 Vbeta and 13 Jbeta primers. Clones were read by immunoSEQ multiplex PCR, and TCRdb kept only the in-frame ones, dropping some. The sample carries roughly 190,000 clones, roughly 70% recorded once. The material sequenced was PBMCs. The receptors shown here come from a young woman in good health and CMV-seronegative.

The chain recombines TRBV25-1 with TRBJ2-7; D may be TRBD2 (5 bases). The CDR3 is 16 amino acids. V lost 0 bases, J lost 4 bases, and 16 bases lay in between. Germline lookup yields CDR1 MGHDK and CDR2 SYGVNS. Here the CDR3 reads CASSEYGVGLHYEQYF. CDR3 nucleotides: TGTGCCAGCAGTGAATACGGGGTCGGGCTACATTACGAGCAGTACTTC.

The rearrangement uses TRBV4-1 and TRBJ1-3; possibly TRBD1 for D (6 bases). Germline CDR1 is MGHRA and CDR2 is YSYEKL. The CDR3 extends over 16 amino acids. Trimming took off 0 bases at V and 4 bases at J, with 13 bases between the two ends. In DNA, the CDR3 is TGCGCCAGCAGCCAAGATAGTCAGGGGTGGGGAAACACCATATATTTT. Amino acid sequence: CASSQDSQGWGNTIYF.

This clone was counted a few times. This chain connects TRBV10-1 to TRBJ2-5, with TRBD2 identical over 9 bases. Trimming removed 4 bases from V and 5 bases from J; junction bases left unmatched: 8. The CDR3 consists of 15 residues. In germline, CDR1 is WNHNN, CDR2 SYGVQD (reference sequence). CDR3 region: CASSAGTSIQETQYF. The CDR3 nucleotides are TGCGCCAGCAGTGCCGGGACTAGCATCCAGGAGACCCAGTACTTC.

The chain employs TRBV27 and TRBJ2-7, with TRBD1 identical over 8 bases. The CDR3 covers 14 residues. Unmatched junction bases numbered 1, after V lost 3 bases and J lost 0 bases. From germline, CDR1 is MNHEY and CDR2 SMNVEV (reference sequence). The CDR3 DNA follows: TGTGCCAGCAGTTTCCAGGGGGCCTCCTACGAGCAGTACTTC. Its translation: CASSFQGASYEQYF.

The V call is TRBV5-1, the J call TRBJ1-4, with 8 bases that match TRBD1. The CDR3 spans 14 residues. Germline V gives CDR1 SGHRS, CDR2 YFSETQ. V was clipped by 4 bases and J by 8 bases; unmatched bases: 7. The CDR3 region has the DNA TGCGCCAGCAGCAACAGGGGGTTGGGAGAAAAACTGTTTTTT. Its protein is CASSNRGLGEKLFF.

Here the CDR3 DNA reads TGTGCCGACAAACCCCTTTACCTAAACACTGAAGCTTTCTTT. Amino acid sequence: CADKPLYLNTEAFF. V usage is TRBV6-1 and J usage is TRBJ1-1; D call uncertain. Per germline, CDR1 MNHNS and CDR2 SASEGT. This CDR3 is 14 amino acids long. V lost 11 bases and J 2 bases, leaving 18 bases between the germline ends.

The chain employs TRBV30 and TRBJ1-1; D possibly corresponds to TRBD1 (6 bases). Germline V CDR1 and CDR2: GTSNPN, SVGIG (reference sequence). V dropped 0 bases and J dropped 1 base, with 12 bases sitting between them. CDR3 length: 15 residues. The CDR3 DNA follows: TGTGCCTGGAGTGTCGGGCAGGGGTGGAACACTGAAGCTTTCTTT. Its translation is CAWSVGQGWNTEAFF.

The chain carries TRBV1 and TRBJ2-3; the table's D call of TRBD2 was not tested on the DNA. TRBV1 is designated a pseudogene. The CDR3 is made up of 16 amino acids. CDR3 DNA sequence: TGCACCAGCAGCGCGCCGGGACTAGCGGGAGAGGATACGCAGTATTTT. Its protein product is CTSSAPGLAGEDTQYF.

The chain joins TRBV2 to TRBJ1-5; TRBD1 is a possible D gene (6 bases). This CDR3 has 17 amino acids. V lost 6 bases to trimming and J lost 0 bases, with 18 bases between them. CDR1 SNHLY and CDR2 FYNNEI come from the germline V gene. The CDR3 here is CASRNTGHIDSNQPQHF. CDR3 bases: TGTGCCAGCAGGAACACGGGACATATTGATAGCAATCAGCCCCAGCATTTT.

This sequence joins TRBV7-8 and TRBJ2-4, with a possible D match to TRBD1 (6 bases). V gave up 2 bases and J gave up 6 bases, with 11 bases separating them. Germline V CDR1 and CDR2: SGHVS, FQNEAQ. CDR3 length equals 14 residues. CDR3 DNA: TGTGCCAGCAGCTTACCCGGACAGATAAACATTCAGTACTTC. Translation: CASSLPGQINIQYF. The entire variable domain, with the rest obtained from reference TRBV7-8 and TRBJ2-4, is as follows: GAGVSQSPRYKVAKRGQDVALRCDPISGHVSLFWYQQALGQGPEFLTYFQNEAQLDKSGLPSDRFFAERPEGSVSTLKIQRTQQEDSAVYLCASSLPGQINIQYFGAGTRLSVL.

The CDR3, as DNA: TGTGCCAGCAGCCAAGCTTTTATCTCCAGGGGTGGCTCTGGGGCCAACGTCCTGACTTTC. Translating it yields CASSQAFISRGGSGANVLTF. The chain carries TRBV14 and TRBJ2-6; tentative D call: TRBD1 (6 bases). V gave up 1 base and J gave up 0 bases, with 19 bases separating them. Germline CDR1 SGHDN, CDR2 FVKESK. The CDR3 runs 20 residues.

J is TRBJ1-5 and V is TRBV7-9, with D maybe TRBD1 (6 bases). Trimming left V 1 base short and J 2 bases short, with 18 bases between. The CDR3 extends over 18 amino acids. Germline V gene sequence: CDR1 SEHNR, CDR2 FQNEAQ (reference sequence). CDR3 residues: CASSLVGIQGAGNQPQHF. In DNA, the CDR3 is TGTGCCAGCAGCTTAGTGGGAATACAGGGCGCCGGCAATCAGCCCCAGCATTTT.

V gene TRBV5-1 combines with J gene TRBJ2-5; D unresolved. The germline V gene encodes CDR1 SGHRS and CDR2 YFSETQ. The V gene lost 4 bases and the J gene lost 5 bases, with 9 bases spanning the gap. The CDR3 extends over 12 amino acids. CDR3 protein: CASSRGWETQYF. The CDR3 nucleotides are TGCGCCAGCAGCCGAGGATGGGAGACCCAGTACTTC. The entire variable domain, with the rest obtained from reference TRBV5-1 and TRBJ2-5, is as follows: KAGVTQTPRYLIKTRGQQVTLSCSPISGHRSVSWYQQTPGQGLQFLFEYFSETQRNKGNFPGRFSGRQFSNSRSEMNVSTLELGDSALYLCASSRGWETQYFGPGTRLLVL.

Comments on this clone: A junction end diverges from the germline sequence, so it may reflect a read error. Within the sample, other DNA sequences also encode this same CDR3. The J gene is TRBJ2-1, the V gene TRBV7-2, with D perhaps matching TRBD2 (6 bases). The CDR3 has 14 residues. Germline CDR1 and CDR2: SGHTA and FQGNSA. The CDR3 spells CASSFRGRRNEQFF. The CDR3 DNA follows: TGCGCCAGCAGCTTCCGGGGGAGACGTAATGAGCAGTTCTTC.

The chain carries TRBV5-1 and TRBJ1-5; D ambiguous. CDR1 and CDR2 from the germline V gene are SGHRS and YFSETQ. This CDR3 is built from 13 residues. Deletions cut 0 bases from V and 7 bases from J, with 8 bases between. The CDR3 nucleotides are TGCGCCAGCAGCTTGGACCGGGAACAGCCCCAGCATTTT. Protein product: CASSLDREQPQHF.

This sequence joins TRBV5-1 and TRBJ1-2; 7 positions match TRBD1. V lost 4 bases, J lost 8 bases, and 11 bases stayed unmatched. CDR3 size: 14 residues. Germline V CDR1 and CDR2: SGHRS, YFSETQ. The CDR3 DNA reads TGCGCCAGCAGCCCAGGAACCCTCAGGGGGGGCTACACCTTC. Protein: CASSPGTLRGGYTF.

This chain joins TRBV5-1 and TRBJ2-2, with D maybe TRBD2 (5 bases). The V end lost 6 bases, the J end lost 1 base, and 13 bases lay between the germline ends. In germline, CDR1 is SGHRS, CDR2 YFSETQ. The CDR3 spans 15 residues. The DNA of the CDR3 is TGCGCCAGCACAAAGCTGGCGGGGAACACCGGGGAGCTGTTTTTT. It specifies CASTKLAGNTGELFF.

V and J are TRBV28 and TRBJ2-1; tentatively, D is TRBD1 (5 bases). The germline V and J ends were trimmed by 2 bases and 10 bases, with 9 bases remaining between them. The germline V gene has CDR1 MDHEN and CDR2 SYDVKM. The CDR3 has 12 residues. The CDR3 reads CASSLRGGEQFF. The CDR3 DNA reads TGTGCCAGCAGTTTAAGGGGTGGCGAGCAGTTCTTC.

In regard to this clone: This likely comes from a read error, as the CDR3 has no conserved phenylalanine or tryptophan at its end. The DNA is left out, because the CDR3 cannot be placed on it with certainty; the CDR3 is given as TCRdb lists it. The gene calls are TRBV7-2 and TRBJ1-2. Inclusive of both ends, the CDR3 amounts to 12 amino acids. From germline, CDR1 is SGHTA and CDR2 FQGNSA. CDR3 in amino acids: CASGLGPGGGPP.

Regarding this clone: The junction shows a germline mismatch at one end, possibly a read error. This chain uses TRBV7-9 with TRBJ2-7; 8 positions agree with TRBD1. The CDR3 has 15 amino acids. Germline V lookup: CDR1 SEHNR, CDR2 FQNEAQ (reference sequence). Here the CDR3 DNA reads TGTTCCAGCAGCTTAACACAGGGGGTCGCGGGCGAGCAGTACTTC. Amino acid sequence: CSSSLTQGVAGEQYF.

This chain links TRBV6-1 with TRBJ2-2; TRBD1 matches at 7 bases. The CDR3 totals 13 residues. From germline, CDR1 is MNHNS and CDR2 SASEGT. The V gene end was trimmed by 6 bases and the J gene end by 4 bases; junction bases not matched to a gene: 2. CDR3 DNA sequence: TGTGCCAGCAGGTGGGACAGCACCGGGGAGCTGTTTTTT. Amino acid sequence: CASRWDSTGELFF.

The chain recombines TRBV7-9 with TRBJ2-5, with 8 bases fitting TRBD2. The CDR3 length is 16 residues. From germline, CDR1 is SEHNR and CDR2 FQNEAQ (reference sequence). Trimming took 8 bases from V and 5 from J; bases not matched to a gene: 16. The CDR3 sequence: CASGEAGARVMETQYF. As DNA, the CDR3 is TGTGCCAGCGGGGAAGCGGGAGCTCGGGTTATGGAGACCCAGTACTTC.

The rearrangement joins TRBV6-1 to TRBJ1-5, with a possible D match to TRBD1 (6 bases). This CDR3 region has 14 residues. V was shortened by 6 bases and J by 6 bases, with 15 bases between the two germline ends. Germline-derived CDR1 and CDR2 are MNHNS and SASEGT. CDR3 coding DNA: TGTGCCAGCAGCACCAGGGGTGAGAGTCAGCCCCAGCATTTT. As protein: CASSTRGESQPQHF.

V and J are TRBV5-4 and TRBJ2-1; 9 bases line up with TRBD1. Trimming removed 5 bases from V and 6 bases from J; junction bases left unmatched: 12. The CDR3 is 16 residues long. Germline-derived CDR1 and CDR2 are SGHNT and YYREEE (reference sequence). CDR3 amino acids: CASSPWPGQGGNEQFF. For the CDR3, the DNA is TGTGCCAGCAGTCCGTGGCCGGGACAGGGAGGCAATGAGCAGTTCTTC.

The chain carries TRBV5-6 and TRBJ1-1; 7 nucleotides agree with TRBD1. The CDR3 runs to 18 residues. Trimming cost V 3 bases and J 1 base; bases outside gene matches: 15. Germline values: CDR1 SGHDT, CDR2 YYEEEE. The CDR3 region is CASSWIGGPGTENTEAFF. The CDR3 nucleotides are TGTGCCAGCAGCTGGATTGGGGGCCCCGGGACAGAGAACACTGAAGCTTTCTTT. Full variable domain (rest looked up from reference TRBV5-6 and TRBJ1-1): DAGVTQSPTHLIKTRGQQVTLRCSPKSGHDTVSWYQQALGQGPQFIFQYYEEEERQRGNFPDRFSGHQFPNYSSELNVNALLLGDSALYLCASSWIGGPGTENTEAFFGQGTRLTVV.